This TCR beta chain came from a study of blood T cell repertoires in COVID-19. Study-level background: The analysed material was cDNA or gDNA that came from T cells, B-cell-depleted T cells, or PBMCs.

After removal of 6 bases from V and 7 bases from J, the junction contained 12 bases not matched to a gene. The CDR3 sequence is 14 residues long. Germline values: CDR1 MDHEN, CDR2 SYDVKM. The assay was immunoSEQ multiplex PCR, and TCRdb's table has in-frame clones only and misses some. The data contain 140,000 or so clones, approximately 88% of them singletons. The rearrangement links TRBV28 to TRBJ2-7; 7 bases agree with TRBD1. What was sequenced was peripheral blood. The source of this sequence is a woman aged 45-65 years with acute or convalescent COVID-19. CDR3 sequence (DNA): TGTGCCAGCAGACTCAGGGGCCCACAGGGGGAGCAGTACTTC. It is translated as CASRLRGPQGEQYF. Looking up the rest from reference TRBV28 and TRBJ2-7 gives the full variable domain: DVKVTQSSRYLVKRTGEKVFLECVQDMDHENMFWYRQDPGLGLRLIYFSYDVKMKEKGDIPEGYSVSREKKERFSLILESASTNQTSMYLCASRLRGPQGEQYFGPGTRLTVT.